This T cell receptor (beta chain) was found in a study of spatial heterogeneity in lung cancer. Study overall: Alpha-chain sequences were consistently detected in smaller numbers than beta-chain sequences.

Individually, TCR cDNA molecules were each labelled with a unique molecular identifier. A single record per CDR3 protein comes from TCRdb applying MiXCR to the 5' RACE reads. The sample records about 80,000 distinct CDR3 sequences, under 8.5% being singletons. This clonotype showed up just a few times. Time point indicated: sample taken at primary tumor resection. The donors comprised some 72 untreated early-stage non-small cell lung cancer patients. Extraction of whole RNA from tumor, nontumor lung or frozen PBMC preceded unsorted sequencing. CDR3 length: 14 residues. V shed 0 bases and J shed 10 bases, with 13 bases lying between them. In germline, CDR1 is LNHNV, CDR2 YYDKDF (reference sequence).

Sequenced material: PBMCs, taken at surgery. This clonotype was obtained from a male donor with early-stage non-small cell lung cancer. This rearrangement joins TRBV15 to TRBJ2-1; D gene ambiguous. CDR3 nucleotides: TGTGCCACCAGCAGAGAGGTAGGGCTTGGGGAGCAGTTCTTC. Translation: CATSREVGLGEQFF.